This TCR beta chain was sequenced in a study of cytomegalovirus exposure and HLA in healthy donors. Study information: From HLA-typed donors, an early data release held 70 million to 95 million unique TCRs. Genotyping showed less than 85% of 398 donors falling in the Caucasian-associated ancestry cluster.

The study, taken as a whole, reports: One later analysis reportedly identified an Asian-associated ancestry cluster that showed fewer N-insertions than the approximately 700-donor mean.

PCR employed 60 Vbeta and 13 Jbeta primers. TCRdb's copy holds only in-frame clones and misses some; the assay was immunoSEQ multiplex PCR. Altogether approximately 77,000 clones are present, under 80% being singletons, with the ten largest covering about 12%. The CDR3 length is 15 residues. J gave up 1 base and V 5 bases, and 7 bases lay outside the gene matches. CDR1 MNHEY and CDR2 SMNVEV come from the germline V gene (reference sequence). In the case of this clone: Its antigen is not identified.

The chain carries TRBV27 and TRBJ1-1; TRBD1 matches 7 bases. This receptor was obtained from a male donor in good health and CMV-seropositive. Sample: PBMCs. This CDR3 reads CASSRGDSGNTEAFF. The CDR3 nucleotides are TGTGCCAGCAGTAGGGGGGACAGCGGGAACACTGAAGCTTTCTTT.